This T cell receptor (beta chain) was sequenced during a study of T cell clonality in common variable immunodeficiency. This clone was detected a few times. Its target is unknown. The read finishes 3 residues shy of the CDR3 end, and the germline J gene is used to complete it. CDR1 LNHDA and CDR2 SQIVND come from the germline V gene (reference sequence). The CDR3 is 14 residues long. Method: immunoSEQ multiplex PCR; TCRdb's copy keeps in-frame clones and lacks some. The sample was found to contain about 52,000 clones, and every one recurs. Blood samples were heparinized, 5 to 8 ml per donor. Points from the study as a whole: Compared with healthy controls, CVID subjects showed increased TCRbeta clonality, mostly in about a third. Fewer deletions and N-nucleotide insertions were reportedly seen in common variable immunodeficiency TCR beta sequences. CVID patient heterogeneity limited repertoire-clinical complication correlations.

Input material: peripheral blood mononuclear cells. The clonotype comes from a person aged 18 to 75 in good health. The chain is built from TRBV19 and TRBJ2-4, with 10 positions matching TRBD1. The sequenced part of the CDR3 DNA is TGTGCCAGTACCAGGACAGGGGGGCTCTATGGT. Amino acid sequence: CASTRTGGLYG. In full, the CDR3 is CASTRTGGLYGQYF.